Listed here are 13 T cell receptor beta chains from one sample, sequenced in a study of shared clonotypes between healthy human individuals. Profiling relied on immunoSEQ multiplex PCR, and the TCRdb table lists in-frame clones only, not all of them. The sample has about 820,000 clones; nearly 95% are singletons. CD45RO-negative, CCR7-selected cells formed the naive CD8 fraction, which excluded terminally differentiated effector memory CD45RA+ cells. The sample comprised naive CD8+ T cells sorted from blood. These TCRs come from a man younger than 45 in good health.

This rearrangement joins TRBV29-1 to TRBJ2-3; TRBD1 is a possible D gene (6 bases). CDR3 length: 12 amino acids. The ends were cut back, 6 bases at V and 0 bases at J, with 7 bases in the middle. From germline, CDR1 is SQVTM and CDR2 ANQGSEA. CDR3 loop: CSVQGSTDTQYF. CDR3 nucleotides: TGCAGCGTACAGGGAAGCACAGATACGCAGTATTTT.

The rearrangement joins TRBV5-4 to TRBJ2-5; D not certain. Germline V gene data show CDR1 as SGHNT and CDR2 as YYREEE (reference sequence). The ends were cut back, 4 bases at V and 2 bases at J, with 18 bases in the middle. There are 16 residues in the CDR3. The CDR3 DNA sequence: TGTGCCAGCAGCACCCAACTAACCCGGCGGCAAGAGACCCAGTACTTC. Amino acid sequence: CASSTQLTRRQETQYF.

V and J are TRBV15 and TRBJ2-1; D is undetermined. This CDR3 has 14 residues. Trimming removed 1 base from V and 8 bases from J, with 12 bases in between. Germline lookup yields CDR1 LNHNV and CDR2 YYDKDF (reference sequence). For the CDR3, the DNA is TGTGCCACCAGCAGAGGGACGATGAGCGATGAGCAGTTCTTC. Translation gives CATSRGTMSDEQFF.

V usage is TRBV2 and J usage is TRBJ2-5; unclear D gene. Germline V gives CDR1 SNHLY, CDR2 FYNNEI. The V end lost 7 bases, the J end lost 0 bases, and 6 bases lay between the germline ends. The CDR3 runs to 12 residues. The DNA for the CDR3 is TGTGCCAGCAAAGAGCACCAAGAGACCCAGTACTTC. This translates into CASKEHQETQYF.

Ten or more counts support this clone. Other DNA sequences in the sample encode the same CDR3. The rearrangement joins TRBV28 to TRBJ2-7; unclear D gene. The CDR3 is 11 residues long. The V gene lost 6 bases and the J gene lost 3 bases, with 6 bases spanning the gap. Germline CDR1 and CDR2: MDHEN and SYDVKM. CDR3 DNA: TGTGCCAGCAGCCTCAACTACGAGCAGTACTTC. Translation gives CASSLNYEQYF.

This clone appeared a single time. This rearrangement joins TRBV5-4 to TRBJ2-3, with D possibly being TRBD2 (5 bases). Trimming took off 3 bases at V and 2 bases at J, with 13 bases between the two ends. Germline V gene lookup returns CDR1 SGHNT and CDR2 YYREEE (reference sequence). The CDR3 spans 15 residues. The CDR3 loop reads CASSSQADYTDTQYF. The CDR3 DNA reads TGTGCCAGCAGCTCTCAGGCAGACTACACAGATACGCAGTATTTT.

This chain uses TRBV11-3 with TRBJ2-2, with 13 bases fitting TRBD2. The germline V gene has CDR1 SGHNT and CDR2 YENEEA. The junction had 4 bases not matched to a gene; V was cut back by 5 bases and J by 4 bases. The CDR3 loop spans 16 amino acids. The CDR3 spells CASSGGLAGVTGELFF. CDR3 coding DNA: TGTGCCAGCAGCGGAGGACTAGCGGGAGTCACCGGGGAGCTGTTTTTT. The whole variable domain, remainder taken from reference TRBV11-3 and TRBJ2-2, is EAGVVQSPRYKIIEKKQPVAFWCNPISGHNTLYWYLQNLGQGPELLIRYENEEAVDDSQLPKDRFSAERLKGVDSTLKIQPAELGDSAVYLCASSGGLAGVTGELFFGEGSRLTVL.

The rearrangement uses TRBV19 and TRBJ2-1, with 9 bases that match TRBD2. The CDR3 is made up of 14 amino acids. CDR1 and CDR2 from the germline V gene are LNHDA and SQIVND (reference sequence). With V trimmed by 9 bases and J by 6 bases, 9 bases remained unmatched. For the CDR3, the DNA is TGTGCCAGATTAGCGGGAGCGAAGCGCAATGAGCAGTTCTTC. Translating gives CARLAGAKRNEQFF.

The count of this clone is one. This chain uses TRBV28 with TRBJ2-3; 10 bases line up with TRBD2. V trimming: 10 bases; J trimming: 5 bases; junction bases outside the gene matches: 12. The CDR3 is 15 residues long. Germline loops: CDR1 MDHEN, CDR2 SYDVKM. The CDR3 sequence is CATSDLAGVQDTQYF. CDR3 coding DNA: TGTGCCACCTCAGACCTAGCGGGGGTACAAGATACGCAGTATTTT.

This chain links TRBV28 with TRBJ2-7, with TRBD1 matching over 7 bases. This CDR3 region has 15 residues. J was trimmed by 3 bases and V by 3 bases; bases with no gene match: 8. Germline V CDR1 and CDR2: MDHEN, SYDVKM. Written as DNA, the CDR3 is TGTGCCAGCAGTTTGAGGGTTGGGACAGTCTACGAGCAGTACTTC. Translation: CASSLRVGTVYEQYF.

The chain carries TRBV29-1 and TRBJ2-5; D uncertain. CDR1 is SQVTM and CDR2 is ANQGSEA in the germline V gene. This CDR3 is 13 amino acids long. V was trimmed by 8 bases and J by 2 bases, leaving 15 bases between them. The DNA of the CDR3 is TGCAGCCTAAATGTGCCAGGTCAAGAGACCCAGTACTTC. Translation gives CSLNVPGQETQYF. The variable domain in full, with the rest retrieved from reference TRBV29-1 and TRBJ2-5, is SAVISQKPSRDICQRGTSLTIQCQVDSQVTMMFWYRQQPGQSLTLIATANQGSEATYESGFVIDKFPISRPNLTFSTLTVSNMSPEDSSIYLCSLNVPGQETQYFGPGTRLLVL.

V is TRBV4-3 and J is TRBJ1-5; D is unresolved. Trimming took off 0 bases at V and 2 bases at J, with 8 bases between the two ends. Germline V gives CDR1 LGHNA, CDR2 YSLEER. The CDR3 spans 15 residues. The CDR3 protein is CASSQDRWGNQPQHF. For the CDR3, the DNA is TGCGCCAGCAGCCAAGATCGCTGGGGCAATCAGCCCCAGCATTTT.

V is TRBV11-2 and J is TRBJ2-7, with 7 bases that match TRBD1. This CDR3 has 14 amino acids. The germline V gene encodes CDR1 SGHAT and CDR2 FQNNGV. J was trimmed by 5 bases and V by 5 bases; bases with no gene match: 9. The CDR3 DNA is TGTGCCAGCAGCAGCTTCACAGGGGCTAACGAGCAGTACTTC. Translated, it gives CASSSFTGANEQYF. Full variable domain (outside the CDR3, taken from reference TRBV11-2 and TRBJ2-7): EAGVAQSPRYKIIEKRQSVAFWCNPISGHATLYWYQQILGQGPKLLIQFQNNGVVDDSQLPKDRFSAERLKGVDSTLKIQPAKLEDSAVYLCASSSFTGANEQYFGPGTRLTVT.